One and the same sample provided the 15 T cell receptor beta chains below, sequenced in a study of T cell repertoires in cytomegalovirus infection. No antigens are known for them. TCRdb reanalysed the reads using MiXCR and keeps one entry per CDR3 protein. Among 680,000 or so distinct CDR3 sequences listed, roughly 36% were seen once. Sequencing used cultured PBMCs, obtained from culture after CMV antigen stimulation. These receptors were taken from a human donor in good health (CMV status not recorded). Some clones in this sample may be carry-over from other donors' samples.

The sample holds many counts of this clonotype. The CDR3 sequence: CASSEPQALTGISANYGYTF. In DNA form, the CDR3 reads TGTGCCAGCAGTGAACCCCAGGCTCTGACAGGGATCTCAGCTAACTATGGCTACACCTTC. The gene calls are TRBV6-1 and TRBJ1-2; 7 nucleotides match TRBD1. V lost 2 bases to trimming and J lost 0 bases; unmatched junction nucleotides: 18. The CDR3 length is 20 residues. CDR1 is MNHNS, CDR2 SASEGT, per germline.

This clonotype was detected many times. The chain couples TRBV7-9 to TRBJ2-7, with 7 bases fitting TRBD1. CDR1 is SEHNR and CDR2 is FQNEAQ in the germline V gene (reference sequence). V trimming: 1 base; J trimming: 5 bases; junction bases outside the gene matches: 2. The CDR3 spans 13 residues. The CDR3 coding sequence is TGTGCCAGCAGCTTAGACAGGGGAAACGAGCAGTACTTC. Protein product: CASSLDRGNEQYF.

This clonotype came up a few times. The chain couples TRBV19 to TRBJ2-3; 10 bases are shared with TRBD1. This CDR3 contains 16 residues. Germline V lookup: CDR1 LNHDA, CDR2 SQIVND (reference sequence). Trimming at V came to 0 bases and at J to 2 bases, leaving 2 bases not matched to a gene. CDR3 region: CASSIDGQGVTDTQYF. DNA for the CDR3: TGTGCCAGTAGTATAGATGGACAGGGGGTCACAGATACGCAGTATTTT. The whole variable domain, filled in from reference TRBV19 and TRBJ2-3, reads DGGITQSPKYLFRKEGQNVTLSCEQNLNHDAMYWYRQDPGQGLRLIYYSQIVNDFQKGDIAEGYSVSREKKESFPLTVTSAQKNPTAFYLCASSIDGQGVTDTQYFGPGTRLTVL.

CDR3 coding DNA: TGCGCCAGCAGCCAAGACTGGGACAGATATGGCTACACCTTC. Its translation is CASSQDWDRYGYTF. The chain uses TRBV4-3 and TRBJ1-2, with TRBD1 matching over 7 bases. J lost 5 bases, V lost 0 bases, and 3 bases had no gene match. The CDR3 covers 14 residues. Looked up from germline, CDR1 is LGHNA and CDR2 is YSLEER.

The chain carries TRBV2 and TRBJ2-7, with 8 nucleotides matching TRBD1. This CDR3 is built from 12 residues. Germline CDR1 is SNHLY and CDR2 is FYNNEI. CDR3 sequence reads: CSHRDRYDEQYF. The DNA of the CDR3 is TGTTCTCACCGGGACAGGTACGACGAGCAGTACTTC. Full variable domain (rest looked up from reference TRBV2 and TRBJ2-7): EPEVTQTPSHQVTQMGQEVILRCVPISNHLYFYWYRQILGQKVEFLVSFYNNEISEKSEIFDDQFSVERPDGSNFTLKIRSTKLEDSAMYFCSHRDRYDEQYFGPGTRLTVT.

CDR3 amino acids: CASTAGNSPLHF. The CDR3 nucleotides read TGTGCCAGCACCGCGGGGAACTCACCCCTCCACTTT. The V gene is TRBV28, the J gene TRBJ1-6; D is uncertain. The CDR3 has 12 residues. The V end lost 7 bases, the J end lost 10 bases, and 11 bases lay between the germline ends. Germline V gene data show CDR1 as MDHEN and CDR2 as SYDVKM.

The rearrangement uses TRBV10-3 and TRBJ2-7; no reliable D call. The CDR3 is 13 residues long. V was trimmed by 0 bases and J by 3 bases, leaving 6 bases between them. Germline values: CDR1 ENHRY, CDR2 SYGVKD. CDR3 bases: TGTGCCATCAGTGAGTCTGAGCACTACGAGCAGTACTTC. Residues: CAISESEHYEQYF.

In its sample, this clonotype was seen a few times. The chain is built from TRBV7-6 and TRBJ1-6; no definite D call. The CDR3 has 14 residues. The germline V and J ends were trimmed by 5 bases and 9 bases, with 14 bases remaining between them. CDR1 and CDR2 from the germline V gene are SGHVS and FNYEAQ. CDR3 bases: TGTGCCAGCAGCCCGACACCGATCGGTTCACCCCTCCACTTT. Protein product: CASSPTPIGSPLHF.

This clonotype appeared many times. The chain has TRBV7-2 and TRBJ1-5; 7 bases are shared with TRBD1. Germline CDR1 reads SGHTA; CDR2 reads FQGNSA. The CDR3 extends over 17 amino acids. The ends lost 5 bases at V and 2 bases at J; junction bases unmatched: 12. The CDR3 loop reads CASSRGFRDSGNQPQHF. CDR3 nucleotide sequence: TGTGCCAGCAGCCGCGGCTTCCGGGACAGTGGCAATCAGCCCCAGCATTTT.

The gene calls are TRBV6-1 and TRBJ2-3; D gene unclear. The CDR3 length is 14 residues. V shed 1 base and J shed 3 bases, with 8 bases lying between them. Germline loops: CDR1 MNHNS, CDR2 SASEGT. The CDR3 spells CASSEGRFTDTQYF. For the CDR3, the DNA is TGTGCCAGCAGTGAAGGCAGGTTTACAGATACGCAGTATTTT.

The V gene is TRBV20-1, the J gene TRBJ2-1; possible D gene TRBD2, 5 bases. Germline CDR1 DFQATT, CDR2 SNEGSKA (reference sequence). This CDR3 has 15 residues. V was pared by 6 bases and J by 3 bases, with 18 bases between. The CDR3 region has the DNA TGCAGTGCGACCCTAGCTGGGTCCTTCTACAATGAGCAGTTCTTC. This encodes CSATLAGSFYNEQFF.

This clonotype came up a few times. The gene calls are TRBV7-9 and TRBJ1-2, with TRBD1 as a possible D gene (6 bases). The germline V gene has CDR1 SEHNR and CDR2 FQNEAQ (reference sequence). The CDR3 is 13 residues long. V shed 2 bases and J shed 6 bases, with 10 bases lying between them. The DNA for the CDR3 is TGTGCCAGCAGCTTACAGGGGAAGGATGGCTACACCTTC. Translating gives CASSLQGKDGYTF.

V and J are TRBV7-2 and TRBJ2-1; 7 bases agree with TRBD2. This CDR3 has 15 amino acids. V gave up 3 bases and J gave up 2 bases; unmatched junction bases: 4. From germline, CDR1 is SGHTA and CDR2 FQGNSA. This chain's CDR3 is CASSFAGVAYNEQFF. The CDR3 DNA reads TGTGCCAGCAGCTTTGCGGGGGTGGCCTACAATGAGCAGTTCTTC.

This chain uses TRBV4-3 with TRBJ2-5, with 8 positions matching TRBD2. CDR3 length: 16 residues. The germline gives CDR1 LGHNA, CDR2 YSLEER. With 1 base clipped from V and 2 bases from J, the junction kept 6 bases outside the gene matches. CDR3 bases: TGCGCCAGCAGCCAAGGGGGGACTAGGTGGCAAGAGACCCAGTACTTC. Protein sequence: CASSQGGTRWQETQYF.

The chain carries TRBV4-1 and TRBJ1-5, with 8 nucleotides matching TRBD1. V was pared by 1 base and J by 5 bases, with 7 bases of the junction left unmatched. The CDR3 extends over 16 amino acids. Germline assignment: CDR1 MGHRA and CDR2 YSYEKL. The CDR3 nucleotides are TGCGCCAGCAGCCAAGGCCCCGGGACAGGCTATCAGCCCCAGCATTTT. This translates into CASSQGPGTGYQPQHF.